The following is a T cell receptor beta chain sequence with its context. Antigen specificity is unknown. The data are from a study of cytomegalovirus exposure and HLA in healthy donors. Study-level points and caveats: The study dropped some indistinguishable V segments, TRBV6-2 and TRBV6-3 among them.

Germline CDR1 and CDR2: SGDLS and YYNGEE. Unmatched junction bases numbered 4, after V lost 2 bases and J lost 4 bases. There are 15 residues in the CDR3. PCR employed 60 Vbeta and 13 Jbeta primers. TCRdb's table, derived via immunoSEQ multiplex PCR, lists solely in-frame clones and lacks some. The profile covers 200,000 to 250,000 clones, with about 80% appearing a single time and roughly a sixth taken by the ten largest. This TCR was recovered from a man aged 40-49 years in good health and CMV-seronegative. The V and J genes are TRBV9 and TRBJ2-1, with 9 bases identical to TRBD2. Sequenced: PBMCs. CDR3 loop: CASSVLAGLYNEQFF. As DNA, the CDR3 is TGTGCCAGCAGCGTCCTAGCGGGATTGTACAATGAGCAGTTCTTC.